The rows below give T cell receptor beta chains drawn from one sample of a study of T cell repertoires in cytomegalovirus infection. No antigen has been assigned to these receptors. MiXCR was run by TCRdb on the reads, yielding one entry per CDR3 protein. In the table there are about 130,000 distinct CDR3 sequences, more than 20% of which are singletons. The sequencing input was PBMCs, sequenced either directly or after in vitro stimulation (not recorded which). These receptor sequences come from a human donor in good health (CMV status not recorded). Some clones in this sample may be carry-over from other donors' samples. CDR3s include the opening cysteine and the closing phenylalanine or tryptophan. A D gene is named only where the DNA matches it firmly. Expanded clones get a size class; other rows say once, few or many, or leave the size out.

size,D,V,J,DNA,CDR3
few,TRBD2,TRBV4-2,TRBJ2-7,TGTGCCAGCAGCCAGGGGGCCAGCGGGAGGGTCCACGAGCAGTACTTC,CASSQGASGRVHEQYF
NA,NA,TRBV7-3,TRBJ2-3,TGTGCCAGCAGTCCCGGACGGAGCACAGATACGCAGTATTTT,CASSPGRSTDTQYF
many,TRBD1,TRBV11-3,TRBJ2-1,TGTGCCAGCAGTCCGGACAGGGTGTCCTACAATGAGCAGTTCTTC,CASSPDRVSYNEQFF
few,NA,TRBV7-6,TRBJ2-1,TGTGCTAGCAGCTTAGGGCTGAGAAATGAGCAGTTCTTC,CASSLGLRNEQFF
few,NA,TRBV11-2,TRBJ1-5,TGTGCCAGCAGCCCAGGAGAGGGCCGGCAGCCCCAGCATTTT,CASSPGEGRQPQHF
few,NA,TRBV11-2,TRBJ1-2,TGTGCCAGCAGCTTAAATTTAGGGGTGGATGGCTACACCTTC,CASSLNLGVDGYTF
few,TRBD2,TRBV7-8,TRBJ2-1,TGTGCCAGCAGCCCTACGATAGGATCCGGGAGGAATGAGCAGTTCTTC,CASSPTIGSGRNEQFF
many,NA,TRBV28,TRBJ2-4,TGTGCCAGCAGCCCCAATAGGGACACATCGGCCAAAAACATTCAGTACTTC,CASSPNRDTSAKNIQYF
NA,TRBD2,TRBV7-2,TRBJ2-3,TGTGCCAGCAGCCCCCGACTAGCGGGAGCGTCTGATACGCAGTATTTT,CASSPRLAGASDTQYF
many,NA,TRBV28,TRBJ2-7,TGTGCCAGCAGTCCCCACACGGCAGGGTACGAGCAGTACTTC,CASSPHTAGYEQYF
many,NA,TRBV7-9,TRBJ2-5,TGTGCCAGCAGCCGTTCCCCGGAGACCCAGTACTTC,CASSRSPETQYF
NA,NA,TRBV6-2/TRBV6-3,TRBJ1-5,TGTGCCAGCAGTTACCTTCGAGGGGGTCAGCCCCAGCATTTT,CASSYLRGGQPQHF
NA,TRBD1,TRBV18,TRBJ1-2,TGTGCCAGCTCACCAAGAGGACAGGTGTCTAACTATGGCTACACCTTC,CASSPRGQVSNYGYTF
NA,TRBD2,TRBV20-1,TRBJ2-1,TGCAGTGCTGGCAAACTAGCGGGAGAATACAATGAGCAGTTCTTC,CSAGKLAGEYNEQFF
few,NA,TRBV7-2,TRBJ2-7,TGTGCCAGCAGCGCCACACGTGTCGAGCAGTACTTC,CASSATRVEQYF
many,NA,TRBV7-2,TRBJ2-3,TGTGCCAGCAGCCACACGGCTAGCACAGATACGCAGTATTTT,CASSHTASTDTQYF
few,NA,TRBV14,TRBJ2-5,TGTGCCAGCAGCCCTCACTACTCTAGCGAACAAGAGACCCAGTACTTC,CASSPHYSSEQETQYF
few,NA,TRBV29-1,TRBJ2-1,TGCAGCGTTATAATCGTAAGGGGCTACAATGAGCAGTTCTTC,CSVIIVRGYNEQFF
few,NA,TRBV6-2/TRBV6-3,TRBJ2-5,TGTGCCAGCAGGGGTACCACGGGAGAGACCCAGTACTTC,CASRGTTGETQYF
NA,TRBD1,TRBV28,TRBJ1-5,TGTGCCAGCAGGCAGGGACAGGGAAGTCAGCCCCAGCATTTT,CASRQGQGSQPQHF
few,TRBD2,TRBV29-1,TRBJ2-2,TGCAGCGTTGTAGCTAGCGGGAGAGTAAGGACCGGGGAGCTGTTTTTT,CSVVASGRVRTGELFF
NA,TRBD1,TRBV2,TRBJ1-1,TGTGCCAGCAGTGGGGCGACAGGGGCCCGATCTGAAGCTTTCTTT,CASSGATGARSEAFF
NA,NA,TRBV29-1,TRBJ1-1,TGCAGCGCTACAAGATACACTGAAGCTTTCTTT,CSATRYTEAFF
NA,NA,TRBV7-9,TRBJ2-1,TGTGCCAGCAGCTTCGGGGTCAGCTCCTACAATGAGCAGTTCTTC,CASSFGVSSYNEQFF
many,NA,TRBV7-2,TRBJ2-5,TGTGCCAGCAGCTTAGTTTGGCGGGAAGAGACCCAGTACTTC,CASSLVWREETQYF
NA,NA,TRBV20-1,TRBJ2-1,TGCAGTGCTAACCTCCTAGGGGTAACCTACAATGAGCAGTTCTTC,CSANLLGVTYNEQFF
NA,NA,TRBV12-3/TRBV12-4,TRBJ1-1,TGTGCCAGCAGTCCCCTCGGGGCCAGGAACACTGAAGCTTTCTTT,CASSPLGARNTEAFF
many,NA,TRBV7-2,TRBJ2-1,TGTGCCAGCAGCTTAGGGCAGCGAGGGGATGAGCAGTTCTTC,CASSLGQRGDEQFF
few,TRBD2,TRBV29-1,TRBJ2-5,TGCAGCGCGGGACTAGGGGAGACCCAGTACTTC,CSAGLGETQYF
few,TRBD1,TRBV6-2/TRBV6-3,TRBJ1-1,TGTGCCAGCAGTTACGCGACGGGACAGGCCAACACTGAAGCTTTCTTT,CASSYATGQANTEAFF
NA,NA,TRBV7-6,TRBJ1-5,TGTGCCAGCAGCTTAGCAGAGCAGCCCCAGCATTTT,CASSLAEQPQHF
NA,TRBD1,TRBV19,TRBJ2-2,TGTGCCAGTAGTAACCCCGGGACAGAACTCAACGGGGAGCTGTTTTTT,CASSNPGTELNGELFF
NA,NA,TRBV5-6,TRBJ1-5,TGTGCCAGCAGCTTAAGGAAGTCAGTCTGGGGGGCACATCAGCCCCAGCATTTT,CASSLRKSVWGAHQPQHF
few,TRBD2,TRBV6-1,TRBJ2-1,TGTGCCAGCAGTTGGGCTTCGGCGGGAGGTAAGGATGAGCAGTTCTTC,CASSWASAGGKDEQFF
few,TRBD1,TRBV6-6,TRBJ2-5,TGTGCCAGCAGTTACCGGACAGGGAGGTACCAAGAGACCCAGTACTTC,CASSYRTGRYQETQYF
few,NA,TRBV27,TRBJ1-6,TGTGCCAGCAGCGACCGGGGGCTCCGAGTTAATAATTCACCCCTCCACTTT,CASSDRGLRVNNSPLHF
NA,NA,TRBV6-5,TRBJ2-1,TGTGCCAGCAGTTACAAGCGGGCGGGTGAGCAGTTCTTC,CASSYKRAGEQFF
few,TRBD2,TRBV20-1,TRBJ2-5,TGCAGTGCTAGAGCGCCCGCTGTAGGAGCGGGAGAAATCCAAGAGACCCAGTACTTC,CSARAPAVGAGEIQETQYF
NA,TRBD1,TRBV19,TRBJ1-5,TGTGCCAGTACCCTAACGGACAGGGGAGATCAGCCCCAGCATTTT,CASTLTDRGDQPQHF
many,TRBD2,TRBV7-2,TRBJ2-7,TGTGCCAGCAGACTAGCGGGGAGCTACGAGCAGTACTTC,CASRLAGSYEQYF
NA,NA,TRBV15,TRBJ2-1,TGTGCCACCAGCCACTATGGACAGTACAATGAGCAGTTCTTC,CATSHYGQYNEQFF
many,NA,TRBV7-2,TRBJ1-1,TGTGCCAGCAGCTTACACAGCTGGACTGAAGCTTTCTTT,CASSLHSWTEAFF
NA,NA,TRBV28,TRBJ2-5,TGTGCCAGCAGCTCCACTGCCGGGCCAGAGACCCAGTACTTC,CASSSTAGPETQYF